These 21 T cell receptor beta chains share one sample of origin, sequenced in a study of CD8+ T cells in alopecia areata. Reverse transcribed after extraction, RNA yielded cDNA as the sequencing template. The repertoire was sequenced with immunoSEQ multiplex PCR; TCRdb's copy has only in-frame clones and lacks some. This sample carries fewer than 7,500 clones, none of them present only once. Combined cutaneous lymph node cells underwent sorting by CD4, CD8alpha, NKG2D, NKG2ACE and additional markers. Sequencing was performed on CD8+ T cells sorted from a lymph node. The receptors originated from a C3H/HeJ mouse with alopecia areata. This line is of MHC haplotype H2-k.

This clone was counted ten times or more. The gene names given are mouse names. The CDR3 is cut off 4 residues early in the read; its end comes from the germline J gene. The J gene is TRBJ2-5, the V gene TRBV13-1, with 10 bases identical to TRBD2. The CDR3 is 16 amino acids. Germline loops: CDR1 NSHNY, CDR2 SYGAGN. CDR3 bases read: TGTGCCAGCAGTGGGCGACTGGGGGGCATTGAAGAC. It codes for CASSGRLGGIED. The full CDR3 is CASSGRLGGIEDTQYF.

This clone was seen ten or more times. The listed genes are named as in mouse. The observed sequence ends 4 residues before the CDR3 terminus, with the missing tail filled in from the germline J gene. The chain is built from TRBV13-2 and TRBJ2-7; possibly TRBD2 for D (5 bases). Trimming took off 3 bases at V and 2 bases at J, with 9 bases between the two ends. The CDR3 runs 13 residues. Per the germline V gene, CDR1 is NNHNN and CDR2 is SYGAGS (reference sequence). The CDR3 region is CASGGSGTYEQYF. The sequenced CDR3 bases are TGTGCCAGCGGTGGGTCTGGGACCTAT.

This clone was counted ten times or more. Gene names refer to mouse genes. The read finishes 4 residues shy of the CDR3 end, and the germline J gene is used to complete it. The chain combines TRBV13-3 with TRBJ2-2; 8 nucleotides align to TRBD1. The length of the CDR3 is 15 residues. Germline loops: CDR1 NNHDY, CDR2 SYVADS. Germline trimming cut 2 bases from V and 1 base from J; bases unmatched to any gene: 1. The CDR3 protein is CASSDDRGNTGQLYF. CDR3 DNA, as far as it was read: TGTGCCAGCAGTGACGACAGGGGAAACACCGGG.

Only a few counts were recorded for this clone. Here the gene names and germline are mouse. The CDR3 end is not reached by the read, which stops 4 residues before it; the germline J gene fills it in. The chain recombines TRBV13-2 with TRBJ2-5, with TRBD2 identical over 13 bases. CDR1 and CDR2 (germline): NNHNN, SYGAGS (reference sequence). This CDR3 has 16 amino acids. This CDR3 is CASGDLDWGGIDTQYF. The CDR3 bases that were read are TGTGCCAGCGGTGACCTGGACTGGGGGGGCATAGAC.

Concerning this clone: Any gene name here is a mouse gene name. The read stops 4 residues short of the end of the CDR3; the missing end is completed from the germline J gene. This sequence joins TRBV19 and TRBJ2-7, with 10 positions matching TRBD2. V dropped 4 bases and J dropped 0; count of bases not matched to a gene: 4. From germline, CDR1 is FNHDT and CDR2 SITEND (reference sequence). The CDR3 is 15 residues long. Here the CDR3 reads CASSDGLGVSYEQYF. Incomplete CDR3 DNA: TGTGCCAGCAGTGACGGACTGGGGGTCTCCTAT.

This clone was recorded many times. Each gene name is a mouse one. The sequence runs out 4 residues before the end of the CDR3; the remainder is reconstructed from the germline J gene. The chain uses TRBV12-1 and TRBJ1-2; possibly TRBD1 for D (5 bases). CDR1 SGHSN and CDR2 HYEKVE come from the germline V gene. The germline V and J ends were trimmed by 0 bases and 0 bases, with 10 bases remaining between them. The CDR3 is 15 residues long. The CDR3 protein is CASSLDWGANSDYTF. The CDR3 bases that were read are TGTGCCAGCTCTCTCGATTGGGGGGCAAACTCC. Supplemented by reference TRBV12-1 and TRBJ1-2, the full variable domain reads DSGVVQSPRHIIKEKGGRSVLTCIPISGHSNVVWYQQTLGKELKFLIQHYEKVERDKGFLPSRFSVQQFDDYHSEMNMSALELEDSAMYFCASSLDWGANSDYTFGSGTRLLVI.

By share, this clone ranks as medium-sized. The germline and genes are mouse ones. The DNA ends 4 residues before the CDR3 does, and the rest of the CDR3 is filled in from the germline J gene. The V call is TRBV14, the J call TRBJ1-2, with 9 bases lining up with TRBD1. The CDR3 contains 12 residues. Germline V lookup: CDR1 SGHDT, CDR2 FRDEAV. CDR3 DNA (partial): TGTGCCAGCAGCCTGACAGGGGGC. This codes for CASSLTGG. The CDR3 reads in full as CASSLTGGDYTF.

This clone was picked up many times. Any gene name here is a mouse gene name. The read gets to within 4 residues of the CDR3 end, and the germline J gene fills in the rest. The chain has TRBV16 and TRBJ2-5; a weak D match, TRBD2 (6 bases). The CDR3 runs to 13 residues. From germline, CDR1 is SGHSA and CDR2 FRNQAP. This CDR3 reads CASSLHWEDTQYF. The part of the CDR3 DNA that was read is TGTGCAAGCAGCTTACACTGGGAAGAC.

In this sample, this clone is medium-sized. Here the gene names and germline are mouse. The CDR3 is cut off 4 residues early in the read; its end comes from the germline J gene. This chain connects TRBV1 to TRBJ2-5; 7 bases are shared with TRBD1. The CDR3 has 13 residues. Germline assignment: CDR1 NSQYPW and CDR2 LRSPGD (reference sequence). CDR3 in amino acids: CTCSAGTEDTQYF. CDR3 bases read: TGCACCTGCAGTGCCGGGACAGAAGAC.

With regard to this clone: Mouse names are used for the genes. The read ends 4 residues before the CDR3 terminus; that terminus is restored from the germline J gene. The chain combines TRBV31 with TRBJ2-4; D is perhaps TRBD1 (5 bases). The CDR3 has 13 residues. Germline values: CDR1 GKSSPN, CDR2 SITVG. Partial CDR3 DNA: TGTGCCTGGAGTCTGGCAGGGCGGAAC. Residues: CAWSLAGRN. The complete CDR3 sequence is CAWSLAGRNTLYF.

This clone came up many times. The gene symbols are mouse symbols. The missing CDR3 end, 4 residues past where the read stops, is filled in from the germline J gene. The J gene is TRBJ2-1, the V gene TRBV14, with 7 bases lining up with TRBD1. The CDR3 consists of 15 residues. The trim removed 5 bases at V and 3 bases at J, leaving 8 bases unmatched. In germline, CDR1 is SGHDT, CDR2 FRDEAV. The CDR3 bases that were read are TGTGCCAGCAGACCTCCGGGACAGCTCTATGCT. Its translation is CASRPPGQLYA. Given in full, the CDR3 is CASRPPGQLYAEQFF.

This clone was seen repeatedly, ten times or more. The listed genes are named as in mouse. The read is 4 residues too short to cover the CDR3 end, so that end is filled in from the germline J gene. The rearrangement joins TRBV31 to TRBJ2-1; 9 positions agree with TRBD1. V lost 0 bases and J lost 3; bases outside the gene matches: 3. Looked up from germline, CDR1 is GKSSPN and CDR2 is SITVG. This CDR3 spans 15 amino acids. The CDR3 DNA, read in part, is TGTGCCTGGAGTCTAGAGACAGGGGGCTATGCT. The encoded protein is CAWSLETGGYA. The CDR3 as a whole reads CAWSLETGGYAEQFF.

This clone is deemed medium-sized. Gene names follow the mouse nomenclature. From the germline J gene comes the end of the CDR3, since the read stops 4 residues before it. The chain couples TRBV13-1 to TRBJ1-2; 7 nucleotides agree with TRBD1. Germline CDR1 and CDR2: NSHNY and SYGAGN. The V and J ends lost 3 bases and 0 bases, in that order; junction bases with no gene match: 2. This CDR3 has 14 amino acids. The chain's CDR3 is CASSVGQTNSDYTF. Partial CDR3 DNA: TGTGCCAGCAGTGTGGGACAGACAAACTCC.

This clone has at least ten counts. Gene and germline names: mouse. Read coverage stops 4 residues before the CDR3 terminus; the germline J gene supplies the remainder. The J gene is TRBJ2-3, the V gene TRBV13-3; 9 bases align to TRBD2. The ends lost 0 bases at V and 0 bases at J; junction bases unmatched: 2. There are 16 residues in the CDR3. Germline CDR1 reads NNHDY; CDR2 reads SYVADS. The CDR3 is CASSDVGTGSAETLYF. The sequenced part of the CDR3 DNA is TGTGCCAGCAGTGATGTGGGGACTGGGAGTGCAGAA.

This clone was observed at least ten times. Gene labels here are mouse ones. The read gets to within 4 residues of the CDR3 end, and the germline J gene fills in the rest. The chain links TRBV29 to TRBJ2-5; TRBD2 matches at 12 bases. CDR3 length equals 16 residues. V was pared by 2 bases and J by 1 base, with 1 base of the junction left unmatched. Germline CDR1 and CDR2: MSHET and SYDVDS. The CDR3 bases that were read are TGTGCTAGCAGTTTAGGGGACTGGGGGGACCAAGAC. Its translation: CASSLGDWGDQD. The CDR3 in full is CASSLGDWGDQDTQYF.

This clone was detected many times. These gene names are mouse names. The read terminates 4 residues before the CDR3 end, so the remaining end is supplied by the germline J gene. The chain uses TRBV13-3 and TRBJ2-4, with D maybe TRBD2 (6 bases). Trimming took off 2 bases at V and 0 bases at J, with 10 bases between the two ends. Germline-derived CDR1 and CDR2 are NNHDY and SYVADS. The CDR3 extends over 15 amino acids. The sequenced CDR3 bases are TGTGCCAGCAGTGACTGGGGCCCTAGTCAAAAC. Its protein product is CASSDWGPSQN. In full, the CDR3 is CASSDWGPSQNTLYF.

This clone is judged medium-sized. Genes here carry mouse names. From the germline J gene comes the end of the CDR3, since the read stops 4 residues before it. The genes are TRBV16 and TRBJ2-4, with TRBD2 matching 10 bases. V dropped 0 bases and J dropped 3; count of bases not matched to a gene: 6. Germline V gene data show CDR1 as SGHSA and CDR2 as FRNQAP. This CDR3 has 17 amino acids. The CDR3 loop reads CASSLDLWGGAQNTLYF. The CDR3 DNA, read in part, is TGTGCAAGCAGCTTAGATCTCTGGGGGGGCGCCCAAAAC.

The table lists this clone with many counts. Gene names are mouse gene names. With the read ending 4 residues before the CDR3 end, the germline J gene is used to fill in that end. The chain joins TRBV16 to TRBJ2-1, with 10 nucleotides matching TRBD2. CDR1 and CDR2 from the germline V gene are SGHSA and FRNQAP. The CDR3 extends over 13 amino acids. The sequenced CDR3 bases are TGTGCAAGCAGCTCTGGGGGGGCGGCT. Protein: CASSSGGAA. The full CDR3 protein reads CASSSGGAAEQFF.

Many counts were recorded for this clone. The genes are named according to mouse. The read ends 4 residues early relative to the CDR3; the germline J gene fills the gap. The V gene is TRBV13-1, the J gene TRBJ2-2; a possible D gene is TRBD1 (6 bases). The germline V gene encodes CDR1 NSHNY and CDR2 SYGAGN. This CDR3 is 15 amino acids long. Deletions cut 0 bases from V and 6 bases from J, with 12 bases between. CDR3 region: CASSDARGRPGQLYF. The part of the CDR3 DNA that was read is TGTGCCAGCAGTGATGCCAGGGGAAGGCCCGGG.

This clone has more than one count but fewer than ten. Gene names follow the mouse nomenclature. The CDR3 end falls 3 residues outside the read, so it is completed with the germline J gene. V is TRBV4 and J is TRBJ1-6; tentatively, D is TRBD1 (5 bases). TRBJ1-6 is identified as an open reading frame with a role that is uncertain. The germline V and J ends were trimmed by 3 bases and 4 bases, with 7 bases remaining between them. The germline V gene has CDR1 LGHDT and CDR2 YNNKQL (reference sequence). The CDR3 is made up of 14 amino acids. The CDR3 spells CASSYGTYNSPLYF. The DNA read from the CDR3 is TGTGCCAGCAGCTACGGGACTTATAATTCGCCC.

The sample holds many counts of this clone. The genes and germline here are from mouse. The sequenced fragment ends 4 residues before the CDR3 boundary, so the rest is inferred from the germline J gene. The V and J genes are TRBV1 and TRBJ2-4; 8 bases are a match to TRBD2. The CDR3 length is 14 residues. Germline trimming cut 3 bases from V and 1 base from J; bases unmatched to any gene: 0. CDR1 NSQYPW and CDR2 LRSPGD come from the germline V gene (reference sequence). The CDR3 is CTCSADWGQNTLYF. The sequenced CDR3 bases are TGCACCTGCAGTGCGGACTGGGGTCAAAAC.